Below, one T cell receptor beta chain is given with its context. Its antigen is unidentified. The entry originates in a study of OX40 agonist ivuxolimab in advanced cancers. V trimming: 7 bases; J trimming: 0 bases; junction bases outside the gene matches: 14. The CDR3 spans 18 residues. CDR1 and CDR2 (germline): MDHEN, SYDVKM. Produced via immunoSEQ multiplex PCR; TCRdb's table is partial and in-frame only. The sample shows roughly 30,000 clones, 84% of them seen only once. Points from the study as a whole: The antigens recognized by the expanded peripheral T cells, that is their antigen specificity, were not determined. In the 0.1 to 3.0 mg/kg range, CD4+ and CD8+ blood T cells had expanded clonally by week 6.

The source material was CD4+ or CD8+ T cells sorted from blood, sampled in a trial of the OX40 agonist ivuxolimab. This rearrangement joins TRBV28 to TRBJ2-1, with 8 bases that match TRBD1. The source is an adult with an advanced solid tumor such as melanoma, head and neck, liver or kidney cancer. CDR3 bases: TGTGCCAGCACCAACACCCCCCACAGGGGGAGCTCCTACAATGAGCAGTTCTTC. Its protein product is CASTNTPHRGSSYNEQFF.